This TCR beta chain emerged from a study of blood T cell repertoires in COVID-19. In the authors' workflow: Reference gene primer amplification gave nucleated cell count estimates. The assay was immunoSEQ multiplex PCR, and TCRdb's table has in-frame clones only and misses some. V, J and clone size are those of that table, while D and trimming were read from the DNA. The sample carries 40,000 to 45,000 clones, around 94% recorded once. Germline V gives CDR1 MGHRA, CDR2 YSYEKL. V lost 0 bases, J lost 3 bases, and 9 bases lay in between. The CDR3 is 14 amino acids. This clone was detected once. The source of this sequence is a man aged 50-60 years with active COVID-19. Sequencing used peripheral blood. The chain employs TRBV4-1 and TRBJ2-7; TRBD2 is a possible D gene (7 bases). CDR3 amino acids: CASSQEGGLYEQYF. CDR3 in DNA: TGCGCCAGCAGCCAAGAGGGGGGGCTCTACGAGCAGTACTTC.